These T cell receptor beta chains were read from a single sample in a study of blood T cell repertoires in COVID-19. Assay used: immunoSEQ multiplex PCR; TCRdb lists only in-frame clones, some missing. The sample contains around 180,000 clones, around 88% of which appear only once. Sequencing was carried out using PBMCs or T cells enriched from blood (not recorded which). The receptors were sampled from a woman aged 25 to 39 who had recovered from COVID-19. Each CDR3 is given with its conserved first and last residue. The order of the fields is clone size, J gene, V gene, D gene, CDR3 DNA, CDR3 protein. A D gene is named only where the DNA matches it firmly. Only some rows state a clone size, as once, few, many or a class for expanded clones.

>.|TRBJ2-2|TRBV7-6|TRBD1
TGTGCCAGCAGCACCAGAAAGGGGGCCACCGGGGAGCTGTTTTTT
CASSTRKGATGELFF
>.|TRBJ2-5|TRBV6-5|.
TGTGCCAGCAGTTATCAGGGTGGTAGAGAGACCCAGTACTTC
CASSYQGGRETQYF
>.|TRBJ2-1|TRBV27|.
TGTGCCAGCAGTTTAGATTCCTACTTTATTGAGCAGTTCTTC
CASSLDSYFIEQFF
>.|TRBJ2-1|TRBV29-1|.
TGCAGCGTTGTCCCGCTAAGCTCCTACAATGAGCAGTTCTTC
CSVVPLSSYNEQFF
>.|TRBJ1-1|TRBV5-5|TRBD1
TGTGCCAGCAGCTCCGGAGACAGGGGAGCCTTGGGGGCGATCACTGAAGCTTTCTTT
CASSSGDRGALGAITEAFF
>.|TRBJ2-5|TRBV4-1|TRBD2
TGCGCCAGCAGCCAAGGGAGCTGGTTACTAGCGGGAGATGGCGAGACCCAGTACTTC
CASSQGSWLLAGDGETQYF
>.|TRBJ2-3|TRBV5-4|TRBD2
TGTGCCAGCAGCTTAAAAACTAGGGGGGGACTAGCGGGAGCCACAGATACGCAGTATTTT
CASSLKTRGGLAGATDTQYF
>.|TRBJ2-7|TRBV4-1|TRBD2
TGCGCCAGCAGCCAAGTCGGGACTAGCGGCTACGAGCAGTACTTC
CASSQVGTSGYEQYF
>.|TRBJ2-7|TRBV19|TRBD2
TGTGCCAGTAGTATGGTTTTGGGCGGGAGGAGGTCCTACGAGCAGTACTTC
CASSMVLGGRRSYEQYF
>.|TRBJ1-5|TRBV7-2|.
TGTGCCAGCAGCTTAGCGCTCGGGACTGGAGATCAGCCCCAGCATTTT
CASSLALGTGDQPQHF
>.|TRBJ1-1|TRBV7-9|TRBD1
TGTGCCAGCAGCTTTACAGGGGACCTCATGAACACTGAAGCTTTCTTT
CASSFTGDLMNTEAFF
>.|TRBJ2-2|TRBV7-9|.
TGTGCCAGCAGCTTAACCGGGGGTCCCTCGAACACCGGGGAGCTGTTTTTT
CASSLTGGPSNTGELFF
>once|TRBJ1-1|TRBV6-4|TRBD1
TGTGCCAGCAGTTGGGACAGTGAAGCTTTCTTT
CASSWDSEAFF
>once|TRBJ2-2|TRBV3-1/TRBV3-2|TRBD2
TGTGCCAGCAGCCGCGGGACTAGCGGACGACATACCGGGGAGCTGTTTTTT
CASSRGTSGRHTGELFF